The 21 T cell receptor beta chains in this list originate from one sample, sequenced in a study of memory CD4+ T cells and cytomegalovirus serostatus. The sort gate was single viable CD3+CD4+CD8-CD45RO+ cells for memory CD4+ T cells. Method: immunoSEQ multiplex PCR; TCRdb's copy keeps in-frame clones and lacks some. Among roughly 39,000 clones listed, about 73% were seen once. Sequenced input: memory CD4+ T cells from blood. Receptors were obtained from an adult in good health and CMV-seronegative.

CDR3 nucleotide sequence: TGTGCCGCAAGCCAGGTGGGGGGTAAAGAGACCCAGTACTTC. Its translation: CAASQVGGKETQYF. This rearrangement joins TRBV6-6 to TRBJ2-5; D might be TRBD2 (6 bases). The V end lost 11 bases, the J end lost 3 bases, and 19 bases lay between the germline ends. Germline lookup yields CDR1 MNHNY and CDR2 SVGAGI (reference sequence). The CDR3 loop spans 14 amino acids.

The J gene is TRBJ1-1, the V gene TRBV15, with a possible D match to TRBD1 (6 bases). Germline CDR1 LNHNV, CDR2 YYDKDF (reference sequence). Trimming cost V 0 bases and J 11 bases, with 16 bases left between them. The CDR3 is 14 amino acids. CDR3: CATSRDRWGRHAFF. The CDR3 region has the DNA TGTGCCACCAGCAGAGATCGGTGGGGGCGCCATGCTTTCTTT.

The genes are TRBV30 and TRBJ2-3; TRBD1 matches at 7 bases. The germline gives CDR1 GTSNPN, CDR2 SVGIG (reference sequence). With V trimmed by 3 bases and J by 3 bases, 3 bases remained unmatched. The CDR3 length is 13 residues. The CDR3 region is CAWRLQGTDTQYF. CDR3 bases: TGTGCCTGGAGGTTACAGGGGACAGATACGCAGTATTTT.

This clone was recorded once. The genes are TRBV19 and TRBJ2-3; TRBD1 matches at 8 bases. The CDR3 runs 13 residues. V trimming: 5 bases; J trimming: 4 bases; junction bases outside the gene matches: 2. Germline-derived CDR1 and CDR2 are LNHDA and SQIVND (reference sequence). CDR3 coding DNA: TGTGCCAGTAGTTCACAGGGGGCAGATACGCAGTATTTT. Translating gives CASSSQGADTQYF.

The CDR3: CASRRLLLGGNEQYF. CDR3 DNA: TGTGCCAGCAGACGCCTCCTTTTGGGAGGGAACGAGCAGTACTTC. The chain links TRBV6-1 to TRBJ2-7, with 7 bases fitting TRBD2. CDR1 is MNHNS and CDR2 is SASEGT in the germline V gene. The V and J ends lost 6 bases and 5 bases, in that order; junction bases with no gene match: 13. The CDR3 sequence is 15 residues long.

V and J are TRBV30 and TRBJ1-1, with D possibly TRBD1 on 6 matching bases. Trimming removed 3 bases at V and 5 bases at J, with 10 bases between. Germline loops: CDR1 GTSNPN, CDR2 SVGIG (reference sequence). This CDR3 comprises 12 residues. The CDR3 DNA follows: TGTGCCTGGAGGGGGACAAAGACTGAAGCTTTCTTT. Translating it yields CAWRGTKTEAFF.

The chain combines TRBV5-1 with TRBJ2-2, with 10 bases lining up with TRBD1. V dropped 1 base and J dropped 7; count of bases not matched to a gene: 13. Germline V gene lookup returns CDR1 SGHRS and CDR2 YFSETQ. This CDR3 is built from 18 residues. The CDR3 protein is CASSLSPGGTGAGGELFF. The CDR3 DNA reads TGCGCCAGCAGCTTGTCACCGGGGGGGACAGGGGCCGGCGGGGAGCTGTTTTTT.

The rearrangement uses TRBV5-6 and TRBJ1-1, with 7 positions matching TRBD1. The CDR3 spans 14 residues. The germline gives CDR1 SGHDT, CDR2 YYEEEE. Trimming removed 0 bases from V and 4 bases from J; junction bases left unmatched: 3. The CDR3 is CASSLGQGITEAFF. CDR3 coding DNA: TGTGCCAGCAGCTTGGGACAGGGAATCACTGAAGCTTTCTTT.

This chain uses TRBV2 with TRBJ1-5; 8 bases are shared with TRBD1. The CDR3 has 15 amino acids. Looked up from germline, CDR1 is SNHLY and CDR2 is FYNNEI. V gave up 6 bases and J gave up 4 bases; unmatched junction bases: 8. The CDR3 region has the DNA TGTGCCAGCAGCTCGGGGACAGGCAGAAATCAGCCCCAGCATTTT. Encoded protein: CASSSGTGRNQPQHF.

Here the CDR3 DNA reads TGTGCCAGCAGCTTAGGTCCAGGGAATAATGAGCAGTTCTTC. It codes for CASSLGPGNNEQFF. The chain couples TRBV7-6 to TRBJ2-1; possible D gene TRBD1, 5 bases. The germline V and J ends were trimmed by 1 base and 7 bases, with 11 bases remaining between them. This CDR3 has 14 amino acids. Germline V gene data show CDR1 as SGHVS and CDR2 as FNYEAQ. The whole variable domain, filled in from reference TRBV7-6 and TRBJ2-1, reads GAGVSQSPRYKVTKRGQDVALRCDPISGHVSLYWYRQALGQGPEFLTYFNYEAQQDKSGLPNDRFSAERPEGSISTLTIQRTEQRDSAMYRCASSLGPGNNEQFFGPGTRLTVL.

J is TRBJ2-1 and V is TRBV5-8; 9 positions agree with TRBD2. V was pared by 3 bases and J by 0 bases, with 4 bases of the junction left unmatched. Germline V gives CDR1 SGHTS, CDR2 YDEGEE. The CDR3 has 16 residues. CDR3 DNA sequence: TGTGCCAGCAGCTCATTAGCGGGGGTCTCCTACAATGAGCAGTTCTTC. This sequence encodes CASSSLAGVSYNEQFF.

As concerns this clone: The sample contains more than one DNA sequence encoding this CDR3. The chain links TRBV5-4 to TRBJ2-3, with TRBD2 identical over 12 bases. The CDR3 is 16 amino acids. Per the germline V gene, CDR1 is SGHNT and CDR2 is YYREEE (reference sequence). V shed 4 bases, J shed 2 bases, and the junction held 5 bases outside the gene matches. CDR3 sequence: CASSLPSGGATDTQYF. CDR3 nucleotides: TGTGCCAGCAGCCTCCCTAGCGGGGGGGCCACAGATACGCAGTATTTT.

J is TRBJ2-7 and V is TRBV19, with 11 bases aligning to TRBD1. This CDR3 is 15 amino acids long. Germline lookup yields CDR1 LNHDA and CDR2 SQIVND (reference sequence). The J segment lost 2 bases and the V segment lost 6 bases, leaving 6 bases of the junction unmatched. For the CDR3, the DNA is TGTGCCAGTAGGCCGGGACAGGGGGAAACCTACGAGCAGTACTTC. It translates to CASRPGQGETYEQYF.

The chain joins TRBV19 to TRBJ2-7; 7 bases match TRBD1. The length of the CDR3 is 15 residues. Germline CDR1 and CDR2: LNHDA and SQIVND (reference sequence). The V segment lost 1 base and the J segment 3 bases; nucleotides outside the gene matches: 6. This chain's CDR3 is CASSIVDRADYEQYF. In DNA, the CDR3 is TGTGCCAGTAGTATAGTAGACAGGGCTGACTACGAGCAGTACTTC.

This chain connects TRBV29-1 to TRBJ2-3; 13 nucleotides line up with TRBD2. Trimming removed 5 bases from V and 4 bases from J; junction bases left unmatched: 3. The CDR3 totals 14 residues. Germline loops: CDR1 SQVTM, CDR2 ANQGSEA. CDR3 sequence (DNA): TGCAGCGTTACTAGCGGGGGGGACGCAGATACGCAGTATTTT. Protein sequence: CSVTSGGDADTQYF.

Only one count was recorded for this clone. The V call is TRBV5-1, the J call TRBJ1-2, with TRBD1 as a possible D gene (5 bases). V was pared by 3 bases and J by 8 bases, with 17 bases between. From germline, CDR1 is SGHRS and CDR2 YFSETQ. This CDR3 region has 14 residues. DNA for the CDR3: TGCGCCAGCAGCTCGACTCGGGCCCAGGGAGGCTACACCTTC. It codes for CASSSTRAQGGYTF.

V usage is TRBV10-1 and J usage is TRBJ1-4; 9 bases fit TRBD1. Per the germline V gene, CDR1 is WNHNN and CDR2 is SYGVQD (reference sequence). V shed 3 bases, J shed 7 bases, and the junction held 6 bases outside the gene matches. The CDR3 runs 15 residues. CDR3 sequence: CASSESGTGREKLFF. The DNA of the CDR3 is TGCGCCAGCAGTGAATCCGGGACAGGGCGTGAAAAACTGTTTTTT.

The chain links TRBV7-2 to TRBJ1-4, with a tentative D call TRBD1 (5 bases). Germline assignment: CDR1 SGHTA and CDR2 FQGNSA. The ends were cut back, 5 bases at V and 4 bases at J, with 14 bases in the middle. The CDR3 spans 15 residues. The CDR3 is CASSPGRSLNEKLFF. In nucleotides, the CDR3 is TGTGCCAGCAGCCCAGGGAGGTCTCTTAATGAAAAACTGTTTTTT.

This clone was observed a single time. The V and J genes are TRBV6-4 and TRBJ2-1; 9 nucleotides match TRBD1. J gave up 7 bases and V 1 base, and 5 bases lay outside the gene matches. Per the germline V gene, CDR1 is MRHNA and CDR2 is SNTAGT. The CDR3 loop spans 15 amino acids. The CDR3 nucleotides read TGTGCCAGCAGTGACTGGGACAGGGATCGGAATGAGCAGTTCTTC. Encoded protein: CASSDWDRDRNEQFF.

The chain links TRBV5-1 to TRBJ1-2; 8 positions match TRBD1. Germline V gives CDR1 SGHRS, CDR2 YFSETQ. This CDR3 region has 14 residues. The ends lost 6 bases at V and 8 bases at J; junction bases unmatched: 12. The CDR3 is CASNDGQGVGGYTF. For the CDR3, the DNA is TGCGCCAGCAACGACGGACAGGGAGTGGGAGGCTACACCTTC. Supplemented by reference TRBV5-1 and TRBJ1-2, the full variable domain reads KAGVTQTPRYLIKTRGQQVTLSCSPISGHRSVSWYQQTPGQGLQFLFEYFSETQRNKGNFPGRFSGRQFSNSRSEMNVSTLELGDSALYLCASNDGQGVGGYTFGSGTRLTVV.

The chain carries TRBV19 and TRBJ1-6; 8 bases agree with TRBD1. After removal of 5 bases from V and 7 bases from J, the junction contained 4 bases not matched to a gene. Germline-derived CDR1 and CDR2 are LNHDA and SQIVND (reference sequence). CDR3 length: 14 amino acids. The CDR3 nucleotides are TGTGCCAGTAGTCAAAGGGACAGGAATTCACCCCTCCACTTT. Amino acid sequence: CASSQRDRNSPLHF.